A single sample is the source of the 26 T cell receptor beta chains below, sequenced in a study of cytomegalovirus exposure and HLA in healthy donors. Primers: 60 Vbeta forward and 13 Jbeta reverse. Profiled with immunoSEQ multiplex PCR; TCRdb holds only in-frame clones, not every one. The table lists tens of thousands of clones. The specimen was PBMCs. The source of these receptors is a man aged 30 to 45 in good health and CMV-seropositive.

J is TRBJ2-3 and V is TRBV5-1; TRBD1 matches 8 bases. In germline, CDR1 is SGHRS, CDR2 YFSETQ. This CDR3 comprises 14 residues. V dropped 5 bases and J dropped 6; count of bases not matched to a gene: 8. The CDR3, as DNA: TGCGCCAGCAGTTGGACAGGGAAGAGGGATACGCAGTATTTT. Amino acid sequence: CASSWTGKRDTQYF.

The CDR3 sequence is CASSAGNTEAFF. The DNA for the CDR3 is TGTGCCAGCAGCGCAGGAAACACTGAAGCTTTCTTT. This chain connects TRBV7-9 to TRBJ1-1; D is uncertain. V lost 5 bases and J 2 bases, leaving 6 bases between the germline ends. This CDR3 has 12 residues. Germline-derived CDR1 and CDR2 are SEHNR and FQNEAQ (reference sequence). The full variable domain, completed using reference TRBV7-9 and TRBJ1-1, is DTGVSQNPRHKITKRGQNVTFRCDPISEHNRLYWYRQTLGQGPEFLTYFQNEAQLEKSRLLSDRFSAERPKGSFSTLEIQRTEQGDSAMYLCASSAGNTEAFFGQGTRLTVV.

CDR3 sequence reads: CASSSVSDRGPEAFF. The CDR3 DNA is TGTGCCAGCAGCTCGGTGTCTGACAGGGGCCCTGAAGCTTTCTTT. The chain has TRBV5-6 and TRBJ1-1; 8 nucleotides match TRBD1. Germline-derived CDR1 and CDR2 are SGHDT and YYEEEE. Trimming took 3 bases from V and 6 from J; bases not matched to a gene: 10. This CDR3 comprises 15 residues.

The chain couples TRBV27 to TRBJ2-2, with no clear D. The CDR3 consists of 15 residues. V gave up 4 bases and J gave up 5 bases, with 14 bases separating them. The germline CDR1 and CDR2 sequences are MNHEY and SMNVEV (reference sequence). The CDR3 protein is CASSSGTRHTGELFF. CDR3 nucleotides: TGTGCCAGCAGTTCAGGAACACGGCATACCGGGGAGCTGTTTTTT.

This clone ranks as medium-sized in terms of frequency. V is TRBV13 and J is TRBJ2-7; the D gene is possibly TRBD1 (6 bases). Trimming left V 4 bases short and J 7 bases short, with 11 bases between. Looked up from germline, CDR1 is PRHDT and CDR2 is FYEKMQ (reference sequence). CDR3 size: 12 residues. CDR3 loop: CASSSTRGEQYF. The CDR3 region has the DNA TGTGCCAGCAGCTCTACCAGGGGAGAGCAGTACTTC.

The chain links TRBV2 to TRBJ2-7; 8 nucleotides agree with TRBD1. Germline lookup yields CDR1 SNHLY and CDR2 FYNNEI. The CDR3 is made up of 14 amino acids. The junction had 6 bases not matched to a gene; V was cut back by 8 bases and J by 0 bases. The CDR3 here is CASFPGQASYEQYF. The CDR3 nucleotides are TGTGCCAGCTTCCCGGGACAGGCCTCCTACGAGCAGTACTTC.

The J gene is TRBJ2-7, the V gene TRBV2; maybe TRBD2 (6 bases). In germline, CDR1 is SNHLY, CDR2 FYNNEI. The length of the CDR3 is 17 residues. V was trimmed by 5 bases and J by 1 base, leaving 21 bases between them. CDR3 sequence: CASSRLSSVGGSYEQYF. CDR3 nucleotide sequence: TGTGCCAGCAGTCGGCTGTCTAGCGTTGGGGGGTCCTACGAGCAGTACTTC.

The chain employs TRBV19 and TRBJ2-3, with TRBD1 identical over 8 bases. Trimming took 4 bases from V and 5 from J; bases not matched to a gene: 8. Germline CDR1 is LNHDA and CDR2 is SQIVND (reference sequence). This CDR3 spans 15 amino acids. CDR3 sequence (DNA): TGTGCCAGTAGTAAGCGCAGGGGGCATGAAGATACGCAGTATTTT. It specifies CASSKRRGHEDTQYF.

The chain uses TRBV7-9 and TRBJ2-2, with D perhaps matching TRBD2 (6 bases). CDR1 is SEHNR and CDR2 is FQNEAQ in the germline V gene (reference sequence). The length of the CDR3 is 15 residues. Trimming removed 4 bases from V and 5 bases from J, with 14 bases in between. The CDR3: CASSSRGVETGELFF. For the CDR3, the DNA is TGTGCCAGCAGCTCTCGCGGGGTGGAGACCGGGGAGCTGTTTTTT.

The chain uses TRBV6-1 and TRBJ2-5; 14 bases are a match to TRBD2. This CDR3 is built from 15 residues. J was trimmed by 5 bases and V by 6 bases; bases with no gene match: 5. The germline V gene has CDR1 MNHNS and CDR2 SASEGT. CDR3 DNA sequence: TGTGCCAGCAGGGCGTGGACTAGCGGGGGGGAGACCCAGTACTTC. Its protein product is CASRAWTSGGETQYF.

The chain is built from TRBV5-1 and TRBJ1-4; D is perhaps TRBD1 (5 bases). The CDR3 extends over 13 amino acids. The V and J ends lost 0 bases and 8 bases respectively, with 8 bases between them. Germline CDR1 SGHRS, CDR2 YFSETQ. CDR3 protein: CASSLGGLEKLFF. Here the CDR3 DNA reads TGCGCCAGCAGCTTGGGGGGACTGGAAAAACTGTTTTTT. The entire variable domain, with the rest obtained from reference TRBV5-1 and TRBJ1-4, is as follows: KAGVTQTPRYLIKTRGQQVTLSCSPISGHRSVSWYQQTPGQGLQFLFEYFSETQRNKGNFPGRFSGRQFSNSRSEMNVSTLELGDSALYLCASSLGGLEKLFFGSGTQLSVL.

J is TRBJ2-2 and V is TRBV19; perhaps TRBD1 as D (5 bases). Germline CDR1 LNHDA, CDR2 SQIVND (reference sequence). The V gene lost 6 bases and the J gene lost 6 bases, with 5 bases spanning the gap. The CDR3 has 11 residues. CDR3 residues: CASRGAGELFF. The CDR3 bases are TGTGCCAGTAGAGGGGCCGGGGAGCTGTTTTTT.

The CDR3 DNA follows: TGCGCCAGCAGCTTTTCTAGCGGATCCTACGAGCAGTACTTC. Its translation: CASSFSSGSYEQYF. V gene TRBV5-1 combines with J gene TRBJ2-7; TRBD2 aligns across 7 bases. The CDR3 totals 14 residues. J was trimmed by 1 base and V by 2 bases; bases with no gene match: 3. Germline loops: CDR1 SGHRS, CDR2 YFSETQ.

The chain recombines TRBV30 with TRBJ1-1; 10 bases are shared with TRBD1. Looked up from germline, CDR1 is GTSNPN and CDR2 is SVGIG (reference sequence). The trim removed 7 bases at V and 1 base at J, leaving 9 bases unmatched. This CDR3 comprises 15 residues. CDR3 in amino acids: CAFDGTGAENTEAFF. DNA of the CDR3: TGTGCCTTTGATGGGACAGGGGCAGAGAACACTGAAGCTTTCTTT.

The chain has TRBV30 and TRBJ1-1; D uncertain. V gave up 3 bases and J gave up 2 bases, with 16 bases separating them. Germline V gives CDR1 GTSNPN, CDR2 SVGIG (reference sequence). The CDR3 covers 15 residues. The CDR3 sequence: CAWRTRRAGNTEAFF. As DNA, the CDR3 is TGTGCCTGGAGGACGAGGAGGGCGGGAAACACTGAAGCTTTCTTT.

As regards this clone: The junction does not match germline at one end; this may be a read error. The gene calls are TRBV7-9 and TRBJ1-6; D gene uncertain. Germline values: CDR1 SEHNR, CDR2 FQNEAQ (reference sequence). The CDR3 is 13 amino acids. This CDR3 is CDSSLEEYSPLHF. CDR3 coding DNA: TGTGACAGCAGCTTAGAGGAGTATTCACCCCTCCACTTT.

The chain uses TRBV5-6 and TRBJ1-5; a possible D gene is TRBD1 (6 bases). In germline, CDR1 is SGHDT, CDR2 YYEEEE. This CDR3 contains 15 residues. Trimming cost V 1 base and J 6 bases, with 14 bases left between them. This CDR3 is CASSLTDRTSQPQHF. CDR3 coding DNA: TGTGCCAGCAGCTTGACAGACAGGACGAGTCAGCCCCAGCATTTT. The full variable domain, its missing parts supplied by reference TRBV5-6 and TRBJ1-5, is DAGVTQSPTHLIKTRGQQVTLRCSPKSGHDTVSWYQQALGQGPQFIFQYYEEEERQRGNFPDRFSGHQFPNYSSELNVNALLLGDSALYLCASSLTDRTSQPQHFGDGTRLSIL.

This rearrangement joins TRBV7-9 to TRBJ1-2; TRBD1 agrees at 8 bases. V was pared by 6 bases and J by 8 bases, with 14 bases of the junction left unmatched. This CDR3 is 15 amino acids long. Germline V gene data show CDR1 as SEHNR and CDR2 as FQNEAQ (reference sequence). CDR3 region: CASSPLTTGVKGYTF. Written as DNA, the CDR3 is TGTGCCAGCAGTCCCTTAACGACAGGGGTTAAGGGCTACACCTTC.

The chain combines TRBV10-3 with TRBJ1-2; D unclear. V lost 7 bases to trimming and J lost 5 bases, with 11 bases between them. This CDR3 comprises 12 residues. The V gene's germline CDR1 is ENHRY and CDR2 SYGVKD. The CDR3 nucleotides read TGTGCCATCAAAACGGACTATTATGGCTACACCTTC. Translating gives CAIKTDYYGYTF.

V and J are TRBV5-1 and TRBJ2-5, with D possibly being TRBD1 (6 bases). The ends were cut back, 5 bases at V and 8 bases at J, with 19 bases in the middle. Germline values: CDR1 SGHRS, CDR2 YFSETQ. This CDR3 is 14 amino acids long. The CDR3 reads CASSRDKSPSTQYF. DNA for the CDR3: TGCGCCAGCAGTAGGGACAAATCCCCGAGTACCCAGTACTTC.

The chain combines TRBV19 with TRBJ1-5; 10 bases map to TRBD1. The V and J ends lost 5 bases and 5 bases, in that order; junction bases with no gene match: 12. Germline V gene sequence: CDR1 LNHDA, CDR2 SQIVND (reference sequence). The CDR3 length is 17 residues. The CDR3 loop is CASSPGTGVLVDQPQHF. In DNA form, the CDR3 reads TGTGCCAGTAGTCCCGGGACAGGGGTACTAGTAGATCAGCCCCAGCATTTT.

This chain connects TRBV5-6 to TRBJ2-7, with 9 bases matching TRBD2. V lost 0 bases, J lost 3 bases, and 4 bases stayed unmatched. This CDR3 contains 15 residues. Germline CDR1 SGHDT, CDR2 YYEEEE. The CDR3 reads CASSLGLAGYYEQYF. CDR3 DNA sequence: TGTGCCAGCAGCTTGGGTCTAGCGGGGTACTACGAGCAGTACTTC.

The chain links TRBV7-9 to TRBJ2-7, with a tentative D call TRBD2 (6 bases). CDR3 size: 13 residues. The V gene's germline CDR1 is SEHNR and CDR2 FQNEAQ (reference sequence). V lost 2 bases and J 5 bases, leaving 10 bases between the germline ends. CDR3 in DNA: TGTGCCAGCAGCTTAACTAGCTCGAACGAGCAGTACTTC. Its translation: CASSLTSSNEQYF.

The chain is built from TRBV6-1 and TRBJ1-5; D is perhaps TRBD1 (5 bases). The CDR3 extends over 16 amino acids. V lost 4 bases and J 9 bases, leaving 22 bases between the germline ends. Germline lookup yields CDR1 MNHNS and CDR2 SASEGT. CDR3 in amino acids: CASSVIRVWGERPQHF. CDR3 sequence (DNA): TGTGCCAGCAGTGTCATCCGGGTCTGGGGGGAGAGGCCCCAGCATTTT.

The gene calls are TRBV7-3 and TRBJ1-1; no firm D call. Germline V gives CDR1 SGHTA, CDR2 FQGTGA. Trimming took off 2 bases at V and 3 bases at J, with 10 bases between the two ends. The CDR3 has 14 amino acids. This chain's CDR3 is CASSLGSGYTEAFF. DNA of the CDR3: TGTGCCAGCAGCTTAGGGAGTGGGTACACTGAAGCTTTCTTT.

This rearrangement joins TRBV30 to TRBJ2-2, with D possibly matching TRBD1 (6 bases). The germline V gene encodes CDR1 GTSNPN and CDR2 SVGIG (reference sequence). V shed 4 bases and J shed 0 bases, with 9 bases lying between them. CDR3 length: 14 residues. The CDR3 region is CAWKGQPNTGELFF. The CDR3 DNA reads TGTGCCTGGAAAGGACAGCCGAACACCGGGGAGCTGTTTTTT.